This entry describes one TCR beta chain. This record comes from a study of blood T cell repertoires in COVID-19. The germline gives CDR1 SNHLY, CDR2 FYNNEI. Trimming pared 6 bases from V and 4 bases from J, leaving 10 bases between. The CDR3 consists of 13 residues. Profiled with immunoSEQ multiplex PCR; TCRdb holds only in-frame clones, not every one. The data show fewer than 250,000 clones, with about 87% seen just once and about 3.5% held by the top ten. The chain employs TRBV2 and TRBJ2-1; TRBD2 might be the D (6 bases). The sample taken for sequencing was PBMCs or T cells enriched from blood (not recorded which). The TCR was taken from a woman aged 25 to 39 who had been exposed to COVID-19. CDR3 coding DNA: TGTGCCAGCAGCATGCGGGGTTACAATGAGCAGTTCTTC. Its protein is CASSMRGYNEQFF.